This T cell receptor (beta chain) originates from a study of response to subunit inactivated influenza vaccine. This clonotype was recorded a few times. The antigen is unknown. TCRdb re-derived calls from the RT-PCR reads in MiXCR, one entry per CDR3 protein. The top ten clones hold about 9.4% of a sample with some 300,000 distinct CDR3 sequences, 20% to 25% of them seen once. Findings and limits, study-wide: Authors suggested few new T cells are recruited by each seasonal influenza vaccination.

Trimming cost V 4 bases and J 1 base, with 12 bases left between them. The CDR3 contains 14 residues. Germline V CDR1 and CDR2: SGHRS, YFSETQ. The sequence was collected from a man between 50 and 75 years old who received an inactivated influenza vaccine. The specimen comprised PBMCs from blood, sampled less than 22 months after vaccination. This chain joins TRBV5-1 and TRBJ2-7; D may match TRBD1 or TRBD2 (5 bases each). CDR3 protein: CASSGTDLSYEQYF. In DNA, the CDR3 is TGCGCCAGCAGCGGGACGGATCTGTCCTACGAGCAGTACTTC.